The text below deals with one T cell receptor (beta chain). Its antigen is unknown. Germline V gene lookup returns CDR1 SGDLS and CDR2 YYNGEE. The CDR3 has 18 amino acids. Germline trimming cut 0 bases from V and 0 bases from J; bases unmatched to any gene: 6. The data are from a study of cytomegalovirus exposure and HLA in healthy donors. Study outcomes and limitations: Prior analysis indicated that the majority of TCR beta V segments exhibited productivity approximately 87% or approximately 30% of the time. There were reportedly fewer N-insertions in an Asian-associated ancestry cluster than the roughly 670-donor mean, in a later analysis.

PCR employed 60 Vbeta and 13 Jbeta primers. Original processing methods: The count from a later analysis was about 80 million unique TCR beta chains, some 12 million of them shared. Clones were read by immunoSEQ multiplex PCR, and TCRdb kept only the in-frame ones, dropping some. V and J calls and clone size are given by that table; D and trimming were obtained from the DNA. In the table there are about 170,000 clones, around 81% of which are singletons. The sequence derives from a woman between 18 and 29 years old in good health and CMV-seropositive. The V call is TRBV9, the J call TRBJ2-1; 10 positions agree with TRBD2. The sequenced sample was PBMCs. CDR3 DNA: TGTGCCAGCAGCGTAGGAGGACTAGCGGATAGCTCCTACAATGAGCAGTTCTTC. Protein: CASSVGGLADSSYNEQFF.